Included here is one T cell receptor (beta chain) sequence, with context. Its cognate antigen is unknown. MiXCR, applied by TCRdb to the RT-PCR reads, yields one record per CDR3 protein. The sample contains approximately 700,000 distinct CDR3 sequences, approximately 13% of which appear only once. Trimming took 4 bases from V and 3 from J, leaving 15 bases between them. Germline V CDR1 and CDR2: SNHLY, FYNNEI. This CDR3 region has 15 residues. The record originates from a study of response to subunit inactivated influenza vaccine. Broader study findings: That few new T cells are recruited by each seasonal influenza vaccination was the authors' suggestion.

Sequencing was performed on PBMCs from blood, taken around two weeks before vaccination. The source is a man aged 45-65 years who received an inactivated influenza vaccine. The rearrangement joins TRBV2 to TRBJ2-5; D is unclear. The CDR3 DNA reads TGTGCCAGCAGTGTTGGCCAAGCCTCCAAAGAGACCCAGTACTTC. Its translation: CASSVGQASKETQYF.